The 5 T cell receptor beta chains in this list originate from one sample, sequenced in a study of long-term antiretroviral therapy in people with HIV. Running of the v3.0 immunoSEQ assay took place at survey level. Assay used: immunoSEQ multiplex PCR; TCRdb lists only in-frame clones, some missing. Of under 30,000 clones listed, about 85% are singletons. The specimen comprised unsorted PBMCs, sampled 3 years after starting antiretroviral therapy. The receptors were gathered from a man in his forties or fifties with HIV.

The chain combines TRBV27 with TRBJ1-1; D not certain. Germline V gene data show CDR1 as MNHEY and CDR2 as SMNVEV (reference sequence). V was trimmed by 6 bases and J by 0 bases, leaving 11 bases between them. The CDR3 contains 14 residues. The CDR3 DNA reads as TGTGCCAGCAGGCAACTTACCATGAACACTGAAGCTTTCTTT. The encoded protein is CASRQLTMNTEAFF.

The chain is built from TRBV4-1 and TRBJ2-2, with D uncertain. This CDR3 spans 13 amino acids. Germline CDR1 and CDR2: MGHRA and YSYEKL. Trimming pared 2 bases from V and 6 bases from J, leaving 7 bases between. CDR3 sequence reads: CASSQQVAGELFF. CDR3 nucleotide sequence: TGCGCCAGCAGCCAACAGGTGGCCGGGGAGCTGTTTTTT.

This clone was counted a few times. The CDR3, as DNA: TGTGCCAGCAGCTTACTAGGCAAACCTGAAGCTTTCTTT. Translating gives CASSLLGKPEAFF. The J gene is TRBJ1-1, the V gene TRBV7-9; no reliable D call. The V and J ends lost 2 bases and 6 bases respectively, with 10 bases between them. This CDR3 is built from 13 residues. Germline V gene sequence: CDR1 SEHNR, CDR2 FQNEAQ (reference sequence).

The V call is TRBV9, the J call TRBJ2-2; D may correspond to TRBD1 or TRBD2 (5 bases each). This CDR3 has 18 residues. CDR1 is SGDLS and CDR2 is YYNGEE in the germline V gene. V lost 4 bases to trimming and J lost 4 bases, with 23 bases between them. For the CDR3, the DNA is TGTGCCAGCAGCCCACATTTCCGGGGCCCGGGTGGCACCGGGGAGCTGTTTTTT. Residues: CASSPHFRGPGGTGELFF.

The chain is built from TRBV7-9 and TRBJ2-2; 9 nucleotides agree with TRBD2. The CDR3 runs to 16 residues. J was trimmed by 4 bases and V by 5 bases; bases with no gene match: 8. Germline CDR1 is SEHNR and CDR2 is FQNEAQ (reference sequence). The CDR3 region has the DNA TGTGCCAGCAGCCCCGGACTAGCGTACCTCACCGGGGAGCTGTTTTTT. Its translation: CASSPGLAYLTGELFF.